The TCR beta chain under discussion was sequenced for a study of cytomegalovirus exposure and HLA in healthy donors (dated by TCRdb to about 2017). At the level of the whole study: An earlier analysis of some 600 of the donors reported about 260 Gb of sequence data and 95 million to 120 million unique TCR beta sequences obtained from some 200 million T cells. An early release covering just under 650 HLA-typed donors comprised about 310 gigabases of sequencing data and approximately 80 million unique TCR sequences. Of the roughly 400 genotyped donors, around 81% fell in the genetic ancestry cluster associated with self-reported Caucasian donors. The aim of the study was to test whether cataloging public T cell receptors could identify signatures of past pathogen exposure. Using immunosequencing, the study profiled T cell repertoires from 666 subjects and related those repertoires to cytomegalovirus serostatus. A separate validation cohort of 100 to 150 different subjects was used in addition to the roughly 700-subject first cohort. To predict cytomegalovirus infection status, the study combined high-throughput TCR immunosequencing, statistical association of individual TCRs with disease status, and machine learning. A later analysis re-examined previously published TCR beta repertoires from several hundred donors and added high-resolution HLA genotyping to investigate patterns of TCR occurrence. Rather than using new phenotypic data, the later analysis identified candidate immune exposures from TCR beta sequences and from how often those sequences occurred across donors. An earlier analysis of roughly 580 of the donors used high-throughput TCR beta sequencing to judge whether each TCR beta V gene segment behaved as functional or pseudogenic. Donor age, sex, ethnicity and CMV serostatus were compiled together with the repertoire data. A later genetic analysis took genome-wide SNP genotypes for about three fifths of the 666 donors and used that subset as a discovery cohort. Every discovery cohort repertoire had been produced on one sequencing platform. Class I and class II HLA loci were covered by the typing at four-digit resolution. The number of donors typed differed by locus, with roughly 629-640 for A, B, C, DRB1 and DQB1, over 500 for DQA1, under 610 for DPA1, and 400 to 490 for DPB1. About 5 DR-DQ haplotypes were handled as single units for association and clustering, since linkage in the cohort was strong. Among about 400 genotyped donors of the cohort, an average of around 240,000 unique TCR beta nucleotide sequences was sequenced per donor, of which about 18% were non-productive. Results the study describes overall, beyond this receptor: In an earlier analysis of 587 of the donors, most TCR beta V segments appeared in productive rearrangements about 87% or about 30% of the time, broadly matching IMGT annotations. This cohort had only TCR beta chains sequenced, and the lack of alpha or paired-chain data limited which features could be detected. At a false discovery rate of 0.05, a later analysis linked around 15,000 TCR beta sequences to specific HLA alleles. The sequencing pipeline was judged likely to have produced a cluster of highly shared sequence variants as a technical artifact. The only immune exposure information available for the cohort was CMV serostatus. In both the original and validation cohorts, the classifier was reported to diagnose cytomegalovirus status with high specificity and sensitivity. Because some donors lacked HLA typing at each locus, the association tests relied only on the typed subset. Several of the top co-occurrence clusters appeared to be linked to parvovirus B19, influenza, CMV and Epstein-Barr virus, according to a later analysis. A later analysis found that TCR association rates varied across HLA loci, with DRB1 alleles showing the most associated TCRs and HLA-C alleles the fewest. Presence/absence analyses assumed roughly uniform sequencing depth across donors, an assumption that may not hold. Correlated functional status among segregating V segments might reflect linkage disequilibrium, but an unknown experimental factor could not be ruled out. In vitro tests confirmed that three of the cytomegalovirus-associated TCR beta chains recognize cytomegalovirus antigens. A further reported finding was that TCR beta sequences accurately predicted the HLA-A and HLA-B alleles for most subjects in the first cohort. When HLA alleles, especially DR and DQ, strongly co-occurred, TCR associations were difficult to assign to individual alleles. The study listed approximately 150 TCR beta chains as associated with cytomegalovirus. About 17 rarely observed V segments, including chromosome 9 orphons, were excluded from the earlier analysis of some 590 of the donors because counts were too low. Most TCR sequences were seen in very few donors, while some public TCRs were found in many individuals. In a later analysis, most CMV-associated TCR beta chains were found to appear HLA-restricted, with HLA associations seemingly driven largely by CMV exposure. Compared with equally common non-associated chains, HLA-associated TCR beta chains in a later analysis were more clonally expanded and had lower generation probabilities. According to the authors, the approach could potentially be generalized to other disease states and immunological phenotypes. V-gene and J-gene trimming of TCR beta chains was associated with a missense DCLRE1C variant in a later genetic analysis, and the association was replicated in an independent cohort. A later genetic analysis reported fewer N-insertions in productive TCRs among donors in an Asian-associated ancestry cluster than the roughly 620-donor mean.

In total, 666 healthy bone marrow donors made up the cohort. Cohort members were all nominally healthy when sampled, although unrecorded immune exposures were likely present. The donor was CMV seronegative and belonged to the group of several hundred seronegative cohort members. A peripheral blood sample was collected from each donor, and TCR beta sequencing was performed on peripheral blood mononuclear cells. Genomic DNA extraction from the blood cell samples was performed with the Qiagen DNeasy Blood Extraction Kit. The library was obtained by the immunoSEQ multiplex PCR assay. The multiplex PCR relied on a mix of 60 forward primers for TCR Vbeta segments and 13 reverse primers for TCR Jbeta segments. A multiplex PCR assay on genomic DNA amplified the CDR3 region of rearranged TCR beta genes. The Illumina HiSeq System was used to sequence the amplified TCR beta libraries as 87-base-pair reads. Turning to the authors' computational methods: A later analysis tallied 70 million to 100 million unique TCR beta chains across the 666 repertoires, and some 10 million of those chains were shared by two or more donors. To remove PCR and sequencing errors, raw reads were error-corrected and collapsed into unique sequences using a nearest-neighbor algorithm that merged closely related sequences. Alignment of CDR3 sequences to IMGT reference sequences was used to assign V, D and J gene segments. For a sequence to be retained, at least a six-nucleotide match to both a V gene segment and a J gene segment was required. Rearrangements were called productive when the CDR3 lacked stop codons and stayed in frame with V and J; all others were non-productive. Following IMGT convention, CDR3 was defined as the stretch from the second conserved V-encoded cysteine to the conserved J-encoded phenylalanine. The earlier analysis of about 530 of the donors excluded any sequence lacking an unambiguous match to a single V gene segment. In an earlier analysis of about 590 of the donors, a V segment was called functional when productive rearrangements were above 56.7%, and segregating when the standard deviation between donors exceeded 5%. To diagnose cytomegalovirus status from the catalog of TCR beta chain sequences, a statistical classification framework was built. In a later analysis, V and J genes were assigned by comparing TCR nucleotide sequences against IMGT/GENE-DB human TR gene sequences. In a later analysis, CDR3 sequences and most-parsimonious VDJ recombination scenarios were assigned using the TCRdist pipeline. A later analysis defined each TCR beta chain by its CDR3 amino acid sequence plus V-gene family, and excluded reads lacking a unique V-gene family. As a way to deal with suspected cross-contamination and a sequencing artifact, a later analysis dropped 450 to 600 nucleotide sequences that were highly shared and had low generation probability. For each public chain, a later analysis derived a clonal expansion index from normalized ranks of inferred template counts within each repertoire. Generation probabilities in a later analysis came from a VDJ recombination model fitted to out-of-frame rearrangements, and those results were checked against IGoR. In a later analysis, hypergeometric tests were used to score TCR-TCR, TCR-HLA and TCR-CMV co-occurrence, with a repertoire-size bias correction applied to TCR pairs. A later analysis estimated false discovery rates by permuting HLA or CMV assignments 20 times. In a later analysis, co-occurring TCRs were grouped using DBSCAN, with TCRdist sequence similarity added in when clustering inside HLA-allele-positive subsets. Co-occurrence clustering excluded repertoires with fewer than 30,000 or more than 120,000 public chains, plus five with anomalous nucleotide sharing. Held by TCRdb, this immuneACCESS table contains in-frame sequences only and omits some clones. Under half of the omission traces to an unresolved V gene where checked; the cause of the rest is unknown. From that table come the V and J calls and clone size; the DNA was used to work out D and trimming. The sample table shows 150,000 to 200,000 clones, and around 83% are seen once. The ten largest clones represent 1.5% to 2% of the sample.

With regard to this clone: Its antigen is currently not known. No base qualities exist here, and no much larger clone lies one base off it.

Input material: PBMCs. The receptor was derived from a man in his forties or fifties in good health and CMV-seronegative.

The DNA sequence follows: TGTGCCAGCAGTTTGAGGGCCAGTTCCTACGAGCAGTACTTC. Its amino acids are CASSLRASSYEQYF. The rearranged segments are TRBV27 and TRBJ2-7; a tentative D call is TRBD2 (5 bases match). Trimming removed 3 bases from V and 1 base from J, leaving 10 bases between the germline ends. Sequences MNHEY (CDR1) and SMNVEV (CDR2) are obtained from the germline V gene (reference sequence). From the cysteine up to the phenylalanine, the CDR3 has a length of 14 residues. Only the CDR3 portion is preserved as DNA: 42 bases, with reading frame beginning at the first base.